The 6 T cell receptor beta chains in this list originate from one sample, sequenced in a study of blood T cell repertoires in COVID-19. TCRdb's table, derived via immunoSEQ multiplex PCR, lists solely in-frame clones and lacks some. This sample has some 85,000 clones, with more than 60% found just once. Sequencing was carried out using peripheral blood. The source of these receptors is a woman older than 75 with active or convalescent COVID-19.

V gene TRBV5-4 combines with J gene TRBJ2-2, with D tentatively TRBD2 (6 bases). The V and J ends lost 4 bases and 5 bases respectively, with 18 bases between them. In germline, CDR1 is SGHNT, CDR2 YYREEE (reference sequence). CDR3 length equals 16 residues. The CDR3 bases are TGTGCCAGCAGCCCCGGACTATCCGGGGTTACCGGGGAGCTGTTTTTT. As protein: CASSPGLSGVTGELFF.

This clone was found a few times. The rearrangement joins TRBV24-1 to TRBJ1-2, with a possible D match to TRBD1 (6 bases). Germline-derived CDR1 and CDR2 are KGHDR and SFDVKD. This CDR3 contains 12 residues. V was clipped by 4 bases and J by 8 bases, with 10 bases between them. The CDR3 sequence is CATSDGGGGYTF. CDR3 DNA: TGTGCCACCAGTGACGGGGGGGGCGGCTACACCTTC.

The genes are TRBV6-6 and TRBJ1-4; 7 nucleotides match TRBD1. Per germline, CDR1 MNHNY and CDR2 SVGAGI (reference sequence). J was trimmed by 7 bases and V by 6 bases; bases with no gene match: 11. The CDR3 extends over 15 amino acids. CDR3 nucleotides: TGTGCCAGCAGACCACCGGGACAGTCGAGTGAAAAACTGTTTTTT. It codes for CASRPPGQSSEKLFF.

The chain couples TRBV5-4 to TRBJ1-4; 9 bases fit TRBD1. Germline CDR1 reads SGHNT; CDR2 reads YYREEE (reference sequence). J gave up 7 bases and V 4 bases, and 8 bases lay outside the gene matches. The CDR3 totals 15 residues. CDR3 DNA: TGTGCCAGCAGCGAATACCGGGACAGGGCTGAAAAACTGTTTTTT. It codes for CASSEYRDRAEKLFF.

This clone showed up just a few times. The chain couples TRBV10-3 to TRBJ1-5; 11 bases agree with TRBD1. After removal of 6 bases from V and 4 bases from J, the junction contained 5 bases not matched to a gene. This CDR3 is 15 amino acids long. From germline, CDR1 is ENHRY and CDR2 SYGVKD. The CDR3 coding sequence is TGTGCCATCAGCCCGGGACAGGGGGTAAATCAGCCCCAGCATTTT. This translates into CAISPGQGVNQPQHF.

This chain links TRBV7-9 with TRBJ1-6; D may be TRBD1 (6 bases). V lost 4 bases and J lost 7, with 11 bases in between. Germline loops: CDR1 SEHNR, CDR2 FQNEAQ (reference sequence). The CDR3 is 14 residues long. CDR3 in DNA: TGTGCCAGCAGCTCAGCAGGGGCCAATTCACCCCTCCACTTT. Protein product: CASSSAGANSPLHF.